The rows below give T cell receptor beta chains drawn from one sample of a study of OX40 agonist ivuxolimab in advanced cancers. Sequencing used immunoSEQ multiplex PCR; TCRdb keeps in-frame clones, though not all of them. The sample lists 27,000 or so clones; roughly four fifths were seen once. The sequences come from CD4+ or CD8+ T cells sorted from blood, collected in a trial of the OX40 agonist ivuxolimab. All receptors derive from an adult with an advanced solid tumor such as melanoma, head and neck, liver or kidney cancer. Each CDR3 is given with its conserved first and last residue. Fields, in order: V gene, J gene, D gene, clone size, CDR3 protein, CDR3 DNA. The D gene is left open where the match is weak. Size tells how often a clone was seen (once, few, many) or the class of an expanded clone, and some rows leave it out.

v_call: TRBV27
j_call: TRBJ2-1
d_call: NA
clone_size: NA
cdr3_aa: CASSHEGYEQFF
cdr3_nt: TGTGCCAGCAGCCACGAGGGCTATGAGCAGTTCTTC

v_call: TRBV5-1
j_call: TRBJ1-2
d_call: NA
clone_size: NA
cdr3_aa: CASSPEDSYGYTF
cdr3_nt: TGCGCCAGCAGCCCTGAGGACAGTTATGGCTACACCTTC

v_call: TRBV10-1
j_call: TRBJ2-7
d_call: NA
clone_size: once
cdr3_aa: CASSGQGGSYEQYF
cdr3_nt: TGCGCCAGCAGTGGGCAAGGGGGCTCCTACGAGCAGTACTTC

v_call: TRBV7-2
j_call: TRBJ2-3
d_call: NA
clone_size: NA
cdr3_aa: CASSFPVDYPTDTQYF
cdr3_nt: TGTGCCAGCAGCTTTCCCGTTGACTACCCCACAGATACGCAGTATTTT

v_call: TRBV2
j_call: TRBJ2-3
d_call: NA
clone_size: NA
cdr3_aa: CASSERWESTDTQYF
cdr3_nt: TGTGCCAGCAGTGAGAGGTGGGAGAGCACAGATACGCAGTATTTT

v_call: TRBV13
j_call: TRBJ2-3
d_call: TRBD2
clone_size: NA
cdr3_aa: CASSLVRSGGTDTQYF
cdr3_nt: TGTGCCAGCAGCTTAGTTCGGAGCGGGGGCACAGATACGCAGTATTTT

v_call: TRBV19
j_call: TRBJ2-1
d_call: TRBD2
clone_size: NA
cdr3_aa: CATTPGLAGAINEQFF
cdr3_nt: TGTGCCACTACCCCAGGACTAGCGGGGGCGATCAATGAGCAGTTCTTC

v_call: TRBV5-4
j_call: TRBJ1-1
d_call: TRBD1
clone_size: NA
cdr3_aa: CASSPETGGLNTEAFF
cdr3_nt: TGTGCCAGCAGCCCCGAGACAGGGGGCTTGAACACTGAAGCTTTCTTT

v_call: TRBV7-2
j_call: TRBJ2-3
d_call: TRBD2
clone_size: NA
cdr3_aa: CASSSAGTSGRSTQYF
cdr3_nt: TGTGCCAGCAGCTCTGCCGGGACTAGCGGGCGGAGTACGCAGTATTTT

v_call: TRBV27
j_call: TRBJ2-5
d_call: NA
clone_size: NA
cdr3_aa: CASSFGGGGETQYF
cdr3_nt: TGTGCCAGCAGTTTCGGAGGGGGCGGAGAGACCCAGTACTTC

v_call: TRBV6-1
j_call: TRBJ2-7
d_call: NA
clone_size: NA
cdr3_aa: CASSDRPTRGIDEQYF
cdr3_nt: TGTGCCAGCAGTGACAGACCGACTAGGGGGATCGACGAGCAGTACTTC

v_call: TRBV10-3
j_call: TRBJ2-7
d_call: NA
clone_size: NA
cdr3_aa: CAISGRDGRSDHEQYF
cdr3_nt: TGTGCCATCAGCGGCCGGGACGGCCGGAGTGACCACGAGCAGTACTTC

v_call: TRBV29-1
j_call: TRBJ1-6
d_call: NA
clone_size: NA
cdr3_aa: CSVESQGPSSYNSPLHF
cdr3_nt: TGCAGCGTTGAAAGCCAGGGGCCCAGCTCCTATAATTCACCCCTCCACTTT

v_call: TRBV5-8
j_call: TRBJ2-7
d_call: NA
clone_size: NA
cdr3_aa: CASSYLTASYEQYF
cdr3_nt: TGTGCCAGCAGCTACTTGACCGCGTCCTACGAGCAGTACTTC

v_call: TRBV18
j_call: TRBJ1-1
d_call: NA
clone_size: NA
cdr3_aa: CASSPAGNLFEAFF
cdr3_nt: TGTGCCAGCTCACCAGCAGGGAACCTCTTTGAAGCTTTCTTT

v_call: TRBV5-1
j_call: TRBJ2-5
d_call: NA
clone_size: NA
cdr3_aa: CASSPEGEGETQYF
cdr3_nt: TGCGCCAGCAGCCCCGAGGGCGAGGGAGAGACCCAGTACTTC

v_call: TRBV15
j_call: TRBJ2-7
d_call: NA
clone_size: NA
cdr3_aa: CATSRATGSSYEQYF
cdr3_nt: TGTGCCACCAGCAGAGCCACTGGGAGCTCCTACGAGCAGTACTTC

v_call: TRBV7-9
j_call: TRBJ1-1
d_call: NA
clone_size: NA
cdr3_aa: CASSLAGANTEAFF
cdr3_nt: TGTGCCAGCAGCTTAGCCGGGGCAAACACTGAAGCTTTCTTT